These 10 T cell receptor beta chains originate from one sample sequenced in a study of OX40 agonist ivuxolimab in advanced cancers. The table came from immunoSEQ multiplex PCR; TCRdb's copy has only in-frame clones and leaves some out. The profile shows around 100,000 clones, around 87% of them singletons. The sequencing used CD4+ or CD8+ T cells sorted from blood, collected in a trial of the OX40 agonist ivuxolimab. All receptors come from an adult with an advanced solid tumor such as melanoma, head and neck, liver or kidney cancer.

V gene TRBV9 combines with J gene TRBJ1-6; perhaps TRBD1 as D (5 bases). V dropped 4 bases and J dropped 6 bases, with 17 bases sitting between them. CDR1 and CDR2 from the germline V gene are SGDLS and YYNGEE. This CDR3 is 16 amino acids long. CDR3 sequence: CASSPSPDTSNSPLHF. CDR3 nucleotide sequence: TGTGCCAGCAGCCCCTCCCCGGACACCTCTAATTCACCCCTCCACTTT. Combining the CDR3 with reference TRBV9 and TRBJ1-6 gives the whole variable domain DSGVTQTPKHLITATGQRVTLRCSPRSGDLSVYWYQQSLDQGLQFLIQYYNGEERAKGNILERFSAQQFPDLHSELNLSSLELGDSALYFCASSPSPDTSNSPLHFGNGTRLTVT.

The chain employs TRBV5-5 and TRBJ2-3, with D possibly being TRBD1 (6 bases). Germline V gives CDR1 SGHKS, CDR2 YYEKEE (reference sequence). With 4 bases removed from V and 0 bases from J, the gap between germline ends came to 9 bases. The CDR3 extends over 14 amino acids. CDR3 in DNA: TGTGCCAGCAGCGTAGGGGGAAGCACAGATACGCAGTATTTT. It encodes CASSVGGSTDTQYF.

The rearrangement uses TRBV19 and TRBJ2-5; no clear D gene. The germline V gene has CDR1 LNHDA and CDR2 SQIVND (reference sequence). This CDR3 is 13 amino acids long. With 6 bases removed from V and 1 base from J, the gap between germline ends came to 9 bases. The CDR3 DNA is TGTGCCAGTAGCCCAGGTTTCCAAGAGACCCAGTACTTC. Translated, it gives CASSPGFQETQYF.

V and J are TRBV5-6 and TRBJ1-3, with D possibly TRBD1 on 5 matching bases. CDR1 and CDR2 (germline): SGHDT, YYEEEE. Trimming took off 3 bases at V and 8 bases at J, with 18 bases between the two ends. There are 15 residues in the CDR3. CDR3 sequence reads: CASSSRQRPGDTIYF. The CDR3 DNA reads as TGTGCCAGCAGCTCCCGACAGAGGCCAGGCGACACCATATATTTT. Full variable domain (remainder filled in from reference TRBV5-6 and TRBJ1-3): DAGVTQSPTHLIKTRGQQVTLRCSPKSGHDTVSWYQQALGQGPQFIFQYYEEEERQRGNFPDRFSGHQFPNYSSELNVNALLLGDSALYLCASSSRQRPGDTIYFGEGSWLTVV.

The chain combines TRBV15 with TRBJ2-3, with a possible D match to TRBD2 (6 bases). From germline, CDR1 is LNHNV and CDR2 YYDKDF (reference sequence). Trimming took off 1 base at V and 4 bases at J, with 12 bases between the two ends. This CDR3 contains 15 residues. In DNA, the CDR3 is TGTGCCACCAGCAGAGGTCTGGGAGGTCCAGATACGCAGTATTTT. Its protein is CATSRGLGGPDTQYF.

This clone came up a few times. The V and J genes are TRBV6-1 and TRBJ1-2; possibly TRBD1 for D (6 bases). V gave up 7 bases and J gave up 6 bases, with 15 bases separating them. CDR3 length: 13 residues. Germline values: CDR1 MNHNS, CDR2 SASEGT. The CDR3 is CASTKQGPHGYTF. The CDR3 DNA reads TGTGCCAGCACTAAACAGGGCCCCCATGGCTACACCTTC.

The chain recombines TRBV5-1 with TRBJ2-2; D remains unclear. The germline V and J ends were trimmed by 1 base and 7 bases, with 8 bases remaining between them. Germline CDR1 is SGHRS and CDR2 is YFSETQ. This CDR3 contains 13 residues. CDR3 loop: CASSLILSGELFF. As DNA, the CDR3 is TGCGCCAGCAGCTTGATATTGAGCGGGGAGCTGTTTTTT. Variable domain in full (rest from reference TRBV5-1 and TRBJ2-2): KAGVTQTPRYLIKTRGQQVTLSCSPISGHRSVSWYQQTPGQGLQFLFEYFSETQRNKGNFPGRFSGRQFSNSRSEMNVSTLELGDSALYLCASSLILSGELFFGEGSRLTVL.

DNA of the CDR3: TGCGCCAGCAGCTTGGAACCAGGGAAGAGGAATGAGCAGTTCTTC. It translates to CASSLEPGKRNEQFF. The chain carries TRBV5-1 and TRBJ2-1, with D perhaps matching TRBD1 (5 bases). Germline CDR1 is SGHRS and CDR2 is YFSETQ. V was trimmed by 0 bases and J by 7 bases, leaving 14 bases between them. The CDR3 has 15 residues. Supplemented by reference TRBV5-1 and TRBJ2-1, the full variable domain reads KAGVTQTPRYLIKTRGQQVTLSCSPISGHRSVSWYQQTPGQGLQFLFEYFSETQRNKGNFPGRFSGRQFSNSRSEMNVSTLELGDSALYLCASSLEPGKRNEQFFGPGTRLTVL.

J is TRBJ1-2 and V is TRBV5-3; 8 bases fit TRBD1. TRBV5-3 is known as an ORF, though its function is uncertain. V shed 0 bases, J shed 6 bases, and the junction held 4 bases outside the gene matches. This CDR3 is 14 amino acids long. The CDR3 here is CARSLVDRDNGYTF. CDR3 nucleotides: TGTGCCAGAAGCTTGGTGGACAGGGATAATGGCTACACCTTC.

This chain connects TRBV27 to TRBJ2-5, with TRBD1 as a possible D gene (5 bases). V lost 5 bases to trimming and J lost 4 bases, with 14 bases between them. The germline CDR1 and CDR2 sequences are MNHEY and SMNVEV (reference sequence). The CDR3 extends over 14 amino acids. The CDR3 coding sequence is TGTGCCAGCAGTCCCCGTGCCCAGGGAGAGACCCAGTACTTC. It yields the protein CASSPRAQGETQYF.